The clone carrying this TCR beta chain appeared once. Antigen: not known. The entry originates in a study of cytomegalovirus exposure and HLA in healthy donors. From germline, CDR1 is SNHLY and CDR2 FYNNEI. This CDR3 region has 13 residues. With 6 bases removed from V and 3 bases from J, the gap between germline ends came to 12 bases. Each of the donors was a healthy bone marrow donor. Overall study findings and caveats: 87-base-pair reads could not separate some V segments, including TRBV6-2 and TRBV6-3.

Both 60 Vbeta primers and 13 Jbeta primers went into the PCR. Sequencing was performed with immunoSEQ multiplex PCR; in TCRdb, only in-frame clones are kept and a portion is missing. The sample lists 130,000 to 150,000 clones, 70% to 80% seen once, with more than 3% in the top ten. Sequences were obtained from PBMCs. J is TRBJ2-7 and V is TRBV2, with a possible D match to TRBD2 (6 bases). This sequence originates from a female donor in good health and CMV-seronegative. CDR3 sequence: CASRWGGGYEQYF. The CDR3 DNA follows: TGTGCCAGCAGATGGGGAGGCGGCTACGAGCAGTACTTC.